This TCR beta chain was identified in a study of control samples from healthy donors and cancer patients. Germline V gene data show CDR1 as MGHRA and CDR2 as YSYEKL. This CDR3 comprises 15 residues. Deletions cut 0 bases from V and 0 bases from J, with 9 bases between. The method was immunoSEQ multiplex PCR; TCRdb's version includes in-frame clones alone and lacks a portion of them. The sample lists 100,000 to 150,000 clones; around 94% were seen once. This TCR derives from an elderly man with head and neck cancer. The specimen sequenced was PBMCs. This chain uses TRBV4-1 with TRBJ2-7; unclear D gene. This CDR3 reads CASSQEPAYSYEQYF. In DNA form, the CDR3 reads TGCGCCAGCAGCCAAGAACCCGCGTACTCCTACGAGCAGTACTTC.